This T cell receptor beta chain was recorded in a study of T cell responses to AZD1222 COVID-19 vaccine. The wider study: Pooled samples include second doses given at about 4 or 12 weeks.

Study conclusions and caveats: Repertoire sampling occurred only after the peak T cell response. A mostly white British donor set with more females was recruited, and clonal diversity was possibly underestimated.

With respect to this clone: What it binds is not known.

Profiled with immunoSEQ multiplex PCR; TCRdb holds only in-frame clones, not every one. The sample lists more than 150,000 clones, approximately 94% occurring once. This CDR3 region has 12 residues. V dropped 4 bases and J dropped 0 bases, with 7 bases sitting between them. Germline lookup yields CDR1 SQVTM and CDR2 ANQGSEA. The input for sequencing was peripheral blood, taken on day 0 of AZD1222 vaccination. J is TRBJ2-7 and V is TRBV29-1; D ambiguous. The source is an adult in good health. The CDR3 here is CSVVSSSYEQYF. CDR3 bases: TGCAGCGTTGTAAGCAGCTCCTACGAGCAGTACTTC.